These 31 T cell receptor beta chains were sequenced from one sample in a study of T cell responses to AZD1222 COVID-19 vaccine. TCRdb's copy holds only in-frame clones and misses some; the assay was immunoSEQ multiplex PCR. The repertoire consists of over 85,000 clones, with 70% to 90% occurring once and the leading ten covering around 5%. This sample comprised peripheral blood, obtained on day 0 of AZD1222 vaccination. The receptors shown here come from an adult in good health.

The V gene is TRBV6-2 or TRBV6-3, the J gene TRBJ2-1; TRBD1 agrees at 7 bases. V lost 6 bases and J lost 0; bases outside the gene matches: 8. The CDR3 loop spans 16 amino acids. CDR1 MNHEY and CDR2 SVGEGT come from the germline V gene. This CDR3 is CASSRRRQGSYNEQFF. The DNA for the CDR3 is TGTGCCAGCAGCCGCCGGAGACAGGGCTCCTACAATGAGCAGTTCTTC.

The chain carries TRBV20-1 and TRBJ2-3; D is unclear. Trimming left V 3 bases short and J 6 bases short, with 10 bases between. Germline V lookup: CDR1 DFQATT, CDR2 SNEGSKA (reference sequence). This CDR3 comprises 12 residues. In DNA form, the CDR3 reads TGCAGTGCTAGTTCGGACGACGATACGCAGTATTTT. Translating it yields CSASSDDDTQYF.

J is TRBJ2-4 and V is TRBV12-3 or TRBV12-4; D is ambiguous. The CDR3 loop spans 13 amino acids. Trimming pared 6 bases from V and 8 bases from J, leaving 14 bases between. As DNA, the CDR3 is TGTGCCAGCAGCCGGTCCCTGGTACACATTCAGTACTTC. Amino acid sequence: CASSRSLVHIQYF.

The chain joins TRBV28 to TRBJ2-1, with D possibly being TRBD1 or TRBD2 (5 bases each). Between the trimmed V and J ends, which lost 6 bases and 12 bases, there was a span of 15 bases. Germline V lookup: CDR1 MDHEN, CDR2 SYDVKM. The CDR3 covers 12 residues. CDR3 protein: CASSRDLSGQFF. CDR3 DNA: TGTGCCAGCAGCAGGGACCTCAGCGGGCAGTTCTTC.

The CDR3 protein is CATRQGNGYTF. The CDR3 nucleotides read TGTGCCACCAGACAGGGAAATGGCTACACCTTC. The gene calls are TRBV6-6 and TRBJ1-2; 7 bases agree with TRBD1. Germline-derived CDR1 and CDR2 are MNHNY and SVGAGI (reference sequence). V lost 10 bases and J lost 6; bases outside the gene matches: 5. This CDR3 spans 11 amino acids.

The sample holds one count of this clone. The chain has TRBV6-2 or TRBV6-3 and TRBJ1-2, with no clear D. The CDR3 loop spans 14 amino acids. Germline V lookup: CDR1 MNHEY, CDR2 SVGEGT. The V end was cut by 0 bases, the J end by 4 bases, with 9 bases between. This chain's CDR3 is CASSYSNSIYGYTF. In DNA form, the CDR3 reads TGTGCCAGCAGTTACTCGAACAGTATCTATGGCTACACCTTC.

The CDR3, as DNA: TGCGCCAGCAGCTCGAGGCCAGATACGCAGTATTTT. Its translation: CASSSRPDTQYF. The genes are TRBV5-1 and TRBJ2-3; unclear D gene. The CDR3 is made up of 12 amino acids. Germline V gives CDR1 SGHRS, CDR2 YFSETQ. V lost 3 bases, J lost 4 bases, and 6 bases lay in between.

This clone was seen once. The chain recombines TRBV29-1 with TRBJ1-1; the match to TRBD1 covers 9 bases. The ends lost 6 bases at V and 5 bases at J; junction bases unmatched: 7. The germline gives CDR1 SQVTM, CDR2 ANQGSEA. This CDR3 is 13 amino acids long. The CDR3 loop reads CSVERQGDTEAFF. The CDR3 DNA reads TGCAGCGTGGAAAGACAGGGGGATACTGAAGCTTTCTTT.

The genes are TRBV27 and TRBJ1-1; D gene uncertain. CDR1 MNHEY and CDR2 SMNVEV come from the germline V gene (reference sequence). The CDR3 length is 15 residues. Trimming left V 5 bases short and J 0 bases short, with 13 bases between. The DNA of the CDR3 is TGTGCCAGCAGTCCGGAAGCCTGGATGAACACTGAAGCTTTCTTT. Translating gives CASSPEAWMNTEAFF.

CDR3 DNA sequence: TGTGCCAGCAGCTTTTCTAGCGGGAGGGCCGCGGAGACCCAGTACTTC. It codes for CASSFSSGRAAETQYF. This chain connects TRBV7-8 to TRBJ2-5; 12 bases are shared with TRBD2. V shed 3 bases and J 5 bases; nucleotides not matched to a gene: 7. The CDR3 is 16 residues long. In germline, CDR1 is SGHVS, CDR2 FQNEAQ.

V usage is TRBV5-1 and J usage is TRBJ1-1; no definite D call. CDR1 is SGHRS, CDR2 YFSETQ, per germline. Between the trimmed V and J ends, which lost 0 bases and 0 bases, there was a span of 12 bases. The CDR3 covers 16 residues. The CDR3 is CASSLAEVRVNTEAFF. CDR3 bases: TGCGCCAGCAGCTTGGCCGAGGTCCGGGTGAACACTGAAGCTTTCTTT.

This clone was detected only once. The V and J genes are TRBV19 and TRBJ2-2; D is uncertain. Germline lookup yields CDR1 LNHDA and CDR2 SQIVND (reference sequence). This CDR3 comprises 14 residues. With 6 bases removed from V and 1 base from J, the gap between germline ends came to 9 bases. CDR3 loop: CASSVGLNTGELFF. The CDR3 DNA sequence: TGTGCCAGTAGCGTGGGCCTGAACACCGGGGAGCTGTTTTTT.

The chain couples TRBV5-1 to TRBJ1-3, with no clear D. This CDR3 comprises 15 residues. Germline-derived CDR1 and CDR2 are SGHRS and YFSETQ. Trimming stripped 4 bases from V and 0 bases from J, with 11 bases between. CDR3 DNA: TGCGCCAGCAGCCAAACCCGGTCCTCTGGAAACACCATATATTTT. It is translated as CASSQTRSSGNTIYF. The full variable domain, its missing parts supplied by reference TRBV5-1 and TRBJ1-3, is KAGVTQTPRYLIKTRGQQVTLSCSPISGHRSVSWYQQTPGQGLQFLFEYFSETQRNKGNFPGRFSGRQFSNSRSEMNVSTLELGDSALYLCASSQTRSSGNTIYFGEGSWLTVV.

CDR3: CASSPYSNPGNTIYF. For the CDR3, the DNA is TGTGCCAGCAGCCCCTACAGTAATCCTGGAAACACCATATATTTT. V gene TRBV7-6 combines with J gene TRBJ1-3; D unclear. The V and J ends lost 5 bases and 2 bases respectively, with 13 bases between them. Germline values: CDR1 SGHVS, CDR2 FNYEAQ. The CDR3 contains 15 residues.

V is TRBV24-1 and J is TRBJ2-1; 7 positions agree with TRBD2. V lost 9 bases and J lost 0; bases outside the gene matches: 7. Germline V lookup: CDR1 KGHDR, CDR2 SFDVKD. This CDR3 has 15 amino acids. The CDR3 spells CATATSESSYNEQFF. Written as DNA, the CDR3 is TGTGCCACCGCAACTAGCGAGAGCTCCTACAATGAGCAGTTCTTC.

The CDR3 region is CSVGPGGHTEAFF. CDR3 in DNA: TGCAGCGTGGGGCCAGGGGGGCACACTGAAGCTTTCTTT. This chain uses TRBV29-1 with TRBJ1-1, with 7 nucleotides matching TRBD1. The germline gives CDR1 SQVTM, CDR2 ANQGSEA. Trimming at V came to 6 bases and at J to 3 bases, leaving 7 bases not matched to a gene. The CDR3 runs to 13 residues.

The chain is built from TRBV6-5 and TRBJ1-3; D gene uncertain. The V and J ends lost 6 bases and 3 bases respectively, with 12 bases between them. CDR1 is MNHEY and CDR2 is SVGAGI in the germline V gene. The CDR3 runs to 14 residues. CDR3 bases: TGTGCCAGCAGGGGGAGAGGGTATGGAAACACCATATATTTT. Amino acids: CASRGRGYGNTIYF.

The rearrangement joins TRBV12-5 to TRBJ1-1, with D unclear. This CDR3 is 12 amino acids long. Germline V gene lookup returns CDR1 LGHNT and CDR2 FRNRAP. The V gene lost 8 bases and the J gene lost 1 base, with 8 bases spanning the gap. The CDR3 coding sequence is TGTGCTAGTCGGGGAGGGAACACTGAAGCTTTCTTT. Translating gives CASRGGNTEAFF. The variable domain in full, completed from reference TRBV12-5 and TRBJ1-1, reads DARVTQTPRHKVTEMGQEVTMRCQPILGHNTVFWYRQTMMQGLELLAYFRNRAPLDDSGMPKDRFSAEMPDATLATLKIQPSEPRDSAVYFCASRGGNTEAFFGQGTRLTVV.

The J gene is TRBJ2-2, the V gene TRBV4-3; D may be TRBD2 (6 bases). CDR1 and CDR2 from the germline V gene are LGHNA and YSLEER. CDR3 length equals 15 residues. V lost 0 bases and J 7 bases, leaving 12 bases between the germline ends. The DNA for the CDR3 is TGCGCCAGCAGCCAAGAGGAAGGGCGGGACGGGGAGCTGTTTTTT. Translating it yields CASSQEEGRDGELFF.

CDR3 DNA: TGTGCCAGCAGCTTAATGGCCCGCCGGGAGCAGTACTTC. This encodes CASSLMARREQYF. The rearrangement links TRBV7-3 to TRBJ2-7; D gene unclear. Germline V lookup: CDR1 SGHTA, CDR2 FQGTGA. CDR3 length equals 13 residues. Deletions cut 1 base from V and 7 bases from J, with 11 bases between.

The V call is TRBV28, the J call TRBJ2-5; 8 nucleotides line up with TRBD2. The CDR3 runs 14 residues. CDR1 is MDHEN and CDR2 is SYDVKM in the germline V gene. V was pared by 7 bases and J by 1 base, with 5 bases of the junction left unmatched. CDR3 DNA: TGTGCCAGCACCCCCGGGGGGGCCCAAGAGACCCAGTACTTC. Protein sequence: CASTPGGAQETQYF.

The genes are TRBV10-3 and TRBJ2-5; either TRBD1 or TRBD2 may supply D (5 bases each). CDR1 is ENHRY and CDR2 is SYGVKD in the germline V gene. The CDR3 consists of 14 residues. Trimming removed 0 bases from V and 1 base from J, with 6 bases in between. The CDR3 bases are TGTGCCATCAGTGAGTCTGGGGGCCAAGAGACCCAGTACTTC. This gives the protein CAISESGGQETQYF.

The V call is TRBV12-5, the J call TRBJ2-2; possible D gene TRBD1, 6 bases. In germline, CDR1 is LGHNT, CDR2 FRNRAP. The V end was cut by 1 base, the J end by 0 bases, with 6 bases between. The CDR3 totals 15 residues. The CDR3 DNA follows: TGTGCTAGTGGTTTGGACAGGGCGAACACCGGGGAGCTGTTTTTT. Its protein product is CASGLDRANTGELFF.

The CDR3 loop reads CASSQEGTSSYNEQFF. CDR3 nucleotide sequence: TGCGCCAGCAGCCAAGAAGGGACTAGCTCCTACAATGAGCAGTTCTTC. The rearrangement links TRBV4-3 to TRBJ2-1; 8 bases match TRBD2. This CDR3 has 16 amino acids. V dropped 0 bases and J dropped 0; count of bases not matched to a gene: 1. Germline V CDR1 and CDR2: LGHNA, YSLEER.

The CDR3 sequence: CASSEFNEKLFF. For the CDR3, the DNA is TGTGCCAGCAGTGAATTTAATGAAAAACTGTTTTTT. The V gene is TRBV2, the J gene TRBJ1-4; D not resolved. The CDR3 is 12 amino acids. Germline V gene data show CDR1 as SNHLY and CDR2 as FYNNEI. V lost 2 bases and J lost 4, with 2 bases in between.

This chain connects TRBV4-3 to TRBJ2-7; D may be TRBD2 (7 bases). The V and J ends lost 4 bases and 5 bases respectively, with 12 bases between them. The CDR3 is 13 residues long. Germline V CDR1 and CDR2: LGHNA, YSLEER. This CDR3 reads CASSLRGGDEQYF. As DNA, the CDR3 is TGCGCCAGCAGCCTAAGGGGGGGTGACGAGCAGTACTTC.

CDR3 DNA: TGCAGTGCTAGTGGGGCAGGGGGTAATCAGCCCCAGCATTTT. Amino acid sequence: CSASGAGGNQPQHF. The chain recombines TRBV20-1 with TRBJ1-5; 7 bases align to TRBD1. V lost 3 bases to trimming and J lost 4 bases; unmatched junction nucleotides: 6. The CDR3 has 14 residues. Germline CDR1 and CDR2: DFQATT and SNEGSKA (reference sequence).

In its sample, this clone was seen once. CDR3 sequence: CASSFRFAGGHEQYF. The CDR3 DNA reads as TGTGCCAGCAGCTTTAGGTTCGCGGGTGGCCACGAGCAGTACTTC. The chain combines TRBV5-6 with TRBJ2-7; tentative D call: TRBD2 (5 bases). In germline, CDR1 is SGHDT, CDR2 YYEEEE. Trimming removed 2 bases from V and 5 bases from J, with 17 bases in between. This CDR3 spans 15 amino acids. The whole variable domain, filled in from reference TRBV5-6 and TRBJ2-7, reads DAGVTQSPTHLIKTRGQQVTLRCSPKSGHDTVSWYQQALGQGPQFIFQYYEEEERQRGNFPDRFSGHQFPNYSSELNVNALLLGDSALYLCASSFRFAGGHEQYFGPGTRLTVT.

V is TRBV5-4 and J is TRBJ1-4, with D possibly being TRBD1 (6 bases). Per the germline V gene, CDR1 is SGHNT and CDR2 is YYREEE (reference sequence). The CDR3 is 16 residues long. V gave up 4 bases and J gave up 0 bases, with 13 bases separating them. In DNA form, the CDR3 reads TGTGCCAGCAGCAGGGGGGGCTCCGCAACTAATGAAAAACTGTTTTTT. Its translation is CASSRGGSATNEKLFF.

The genes are TRBV5-1 and TRBJ2-2; 7 nucleotides line up with TRBD2. CDR1 is SGHRS and CDR2 is YFSETQ in the germline V gene. J lost 3 bases, V lost 2 bases, and 10 bases had no gene match. This CDR3 spans 17 amino acids. The CDR3 loop is CASSFPRETSYTGELFF. The CDR3 region has the DNA TGCGCCAGCAGCTTCCCCCGTGAGACTAGCTACACCGGGGAGCTGTTTTTT.

The genes are TRBV28 and TRBJ1-4; 7 positions match TRBD1. Trimming cost V 6 bases and J 8 bases; bases outside gene matches: 9. CDR3 length: 14 amino acids. Germline CDR1 is MDHEN and CDR2 is SYDVKM. The CDR3 loop is CASSKRGQSEKLFF. The DNA for the CDR3 is TGTGCCAGCAGCAAAAGGGGACAGAGCGAAAAACTGTTTTTT.